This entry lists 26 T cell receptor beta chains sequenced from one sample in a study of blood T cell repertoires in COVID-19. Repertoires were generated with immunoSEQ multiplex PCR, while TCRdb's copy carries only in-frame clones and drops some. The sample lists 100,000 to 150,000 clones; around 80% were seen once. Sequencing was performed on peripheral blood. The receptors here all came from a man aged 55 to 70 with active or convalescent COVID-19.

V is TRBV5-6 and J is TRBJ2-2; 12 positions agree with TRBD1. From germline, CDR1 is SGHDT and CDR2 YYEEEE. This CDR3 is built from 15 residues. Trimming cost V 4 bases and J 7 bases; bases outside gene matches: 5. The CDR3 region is CASSEGTGGFGELFF. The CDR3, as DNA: TGTGCCAGCAGCGAGGGGACAGGGGGCTTCGGGGAGCTGTTTTTT.

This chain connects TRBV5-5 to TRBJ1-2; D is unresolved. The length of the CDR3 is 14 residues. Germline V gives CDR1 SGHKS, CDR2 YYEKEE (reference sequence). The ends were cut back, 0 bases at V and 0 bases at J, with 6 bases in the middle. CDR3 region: CASSLGAANYGYTF. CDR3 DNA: TGTGCCAGCAGCTTGGGGGCAGCTAACTATGGCTACACCTTC.

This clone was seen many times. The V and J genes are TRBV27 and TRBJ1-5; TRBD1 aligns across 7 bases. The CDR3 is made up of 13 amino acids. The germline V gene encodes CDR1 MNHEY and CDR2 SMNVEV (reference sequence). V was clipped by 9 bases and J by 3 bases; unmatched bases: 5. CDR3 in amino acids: CASSTGYNQPQHF. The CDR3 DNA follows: TGTGCCAGTTCGACAGGGTACAATCAGCCCCAGCATTTT.

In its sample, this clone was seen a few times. The CDR3 bases are TGTGCCAGCGCCGAGATGGGGGGTATTAACATTCAGTACTTC. It codes for CASAEMGGINIQYF. This chain uses TRBV19 with TRBJ2-4; D possibly corresponds to TRBD2 (6 bases). Germline V gene lookup returns CDR1 LNHDA and CDR2 SQIVND (reference sequence). This CDR3 has 14 residues. V was clipped by 9 bases and J by 7 bases, with 19 bases between them. The full variable domain, rest sourced from reference TRBV19 and TRBJ2-4, is DGGITQSPKYLFRKEGQNVTLSCEQNLNHDAMYWYRQDPGQGLRLIYYSQIVNDFQKGDIAEGYSVSREKKESFPLTVTSAQKNPTAFYLCASAEMGGINIQYFGAGTRLSVL.

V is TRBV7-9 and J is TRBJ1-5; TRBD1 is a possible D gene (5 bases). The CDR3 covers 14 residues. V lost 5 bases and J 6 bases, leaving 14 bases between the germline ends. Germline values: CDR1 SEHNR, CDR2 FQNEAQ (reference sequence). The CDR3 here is CASSAVGGAQPQHF. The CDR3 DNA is TGTGCCAGCAGCGCCGTTGGAGGGGCTCAGCCCCAGCATTTT.

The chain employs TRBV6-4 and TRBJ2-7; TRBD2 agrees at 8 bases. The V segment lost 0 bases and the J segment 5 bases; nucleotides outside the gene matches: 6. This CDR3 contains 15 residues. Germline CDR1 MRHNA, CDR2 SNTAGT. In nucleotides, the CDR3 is TGTGCCAGCAGTGACTCCGGGACTAGGGCCCACGAGCAGTACTTC. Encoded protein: CASSDSGTRAHEQYF.

The CDR3 DNA follows: TGTGCCAGCAGTTTTCTTCCGGGAAGCTCCTATAATTCACCCCTCCACTTT. This sequence encodes CASSFLPGSSYNSPLHF. The J gene is TRBJ1-6, the V gene TRBV25-1; D call uncertain. This CDR3 has 17 residues. V dropped 5 bases and J dropped 0 bases, with 14 bases sitting between them. Germline lookup yields CDR1 MGHDK and CDR2 SYGVNS.

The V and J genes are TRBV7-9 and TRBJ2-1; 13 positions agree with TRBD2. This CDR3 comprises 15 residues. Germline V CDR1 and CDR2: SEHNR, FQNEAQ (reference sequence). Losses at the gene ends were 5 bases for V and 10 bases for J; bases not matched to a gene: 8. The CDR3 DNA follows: TGTGCCAGCAGCCGACTAGCGGGAGGCGAGGGAGAGCAGTTCTTC. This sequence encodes CASSRLAGGEGEQFF.

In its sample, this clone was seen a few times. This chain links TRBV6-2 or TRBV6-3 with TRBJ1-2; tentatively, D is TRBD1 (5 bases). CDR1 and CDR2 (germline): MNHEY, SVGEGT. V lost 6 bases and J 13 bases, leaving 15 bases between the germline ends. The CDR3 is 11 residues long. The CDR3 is CASSRTGWITF. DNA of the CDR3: TGTGCCAGCAGCCGCACAGGCTGGATCACCTTC.

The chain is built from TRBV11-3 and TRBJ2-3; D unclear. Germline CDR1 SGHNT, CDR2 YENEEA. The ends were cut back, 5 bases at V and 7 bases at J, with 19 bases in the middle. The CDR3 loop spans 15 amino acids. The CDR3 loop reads CASSPAAGGFNTQYF. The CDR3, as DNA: TGTGCCAGCAGCCCAGCCGCCGGCGGCTTTAATACGCAGTATTTT.

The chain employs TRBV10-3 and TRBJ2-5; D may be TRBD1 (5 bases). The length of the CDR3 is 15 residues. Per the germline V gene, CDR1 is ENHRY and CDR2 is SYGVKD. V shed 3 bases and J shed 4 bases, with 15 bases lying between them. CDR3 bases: TGTGCCATCAGTGACAACAGGAGATCTTTAGAGACCCAGTACTTC. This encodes CAISDNRRSLETQYF.

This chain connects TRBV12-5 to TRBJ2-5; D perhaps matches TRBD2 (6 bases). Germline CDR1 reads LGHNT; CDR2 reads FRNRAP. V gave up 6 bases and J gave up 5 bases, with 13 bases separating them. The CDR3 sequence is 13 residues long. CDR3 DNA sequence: TGTGCTAGTGGCCGGGACTTGGCCGAGACCCAGTACTTC. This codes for CASGRDLAETQYF.

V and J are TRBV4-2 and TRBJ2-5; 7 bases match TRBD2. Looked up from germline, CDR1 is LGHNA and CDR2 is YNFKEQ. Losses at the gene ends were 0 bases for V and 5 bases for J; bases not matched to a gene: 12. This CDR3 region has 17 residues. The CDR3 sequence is CASSQDVQSAGTETQYF. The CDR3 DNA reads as TGTGCCAGCAGCCAAGATGTCCAATCAGCGGGAACCGAGACCCAGTACTTC.

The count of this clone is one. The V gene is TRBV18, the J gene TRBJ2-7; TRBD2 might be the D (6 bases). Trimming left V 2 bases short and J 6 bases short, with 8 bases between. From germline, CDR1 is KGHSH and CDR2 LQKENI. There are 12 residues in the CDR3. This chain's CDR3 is CASSPSGGEQYF. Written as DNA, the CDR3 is TGTGCCAGCTCACCATCCGGGGGCGAGCAGTACTTC.

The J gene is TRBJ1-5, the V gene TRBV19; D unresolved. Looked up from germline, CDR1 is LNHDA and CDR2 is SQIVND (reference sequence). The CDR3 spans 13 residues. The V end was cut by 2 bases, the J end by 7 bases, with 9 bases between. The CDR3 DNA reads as TGTGCCAGTAGTATATCCCAGCGGCAGCCCCAGCATTTT. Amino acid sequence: CASSISQRQPQHF.

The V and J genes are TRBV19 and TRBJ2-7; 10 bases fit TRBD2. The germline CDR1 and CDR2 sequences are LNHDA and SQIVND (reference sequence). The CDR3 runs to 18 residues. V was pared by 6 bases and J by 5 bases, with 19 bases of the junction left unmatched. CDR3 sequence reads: CASSTGASGASGRNEQYF. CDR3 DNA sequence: TGTGCCAGTAGCACCGGGGCTAGCGGAGCTAGCGGGAGAAACGAGCAGTACTTC.

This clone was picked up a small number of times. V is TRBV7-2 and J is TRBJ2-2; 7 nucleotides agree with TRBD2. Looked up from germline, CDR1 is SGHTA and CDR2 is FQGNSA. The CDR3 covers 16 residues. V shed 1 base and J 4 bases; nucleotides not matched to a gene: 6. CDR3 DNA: TGTGCCAGCAGCTTAGTTGGCGGGAGTGTCACCGGGGAGCTGTTTTTT. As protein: CASSLVGGSVTGELFF.

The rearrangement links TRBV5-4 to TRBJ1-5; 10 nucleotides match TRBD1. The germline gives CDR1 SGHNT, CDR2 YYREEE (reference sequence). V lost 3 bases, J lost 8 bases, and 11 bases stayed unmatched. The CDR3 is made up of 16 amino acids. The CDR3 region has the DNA TGTGCCAGCAGCTCCTCGACAGGGGGCCTGACAGAGCCCCAGCATTTT. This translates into CASSSSTGGLTEPQHF.

CDR3 loop: CATSDPAGGKGGSTDTQYF. CDR3 in DNA: TGTGCCACCAGTGATCCAGCGGGAGGTAAAGGTGGGAGCACAGATACGCAGTATTTT. V and J are TRBV24-1 and TRBJ2-3, with 9 bases that match TRBD2. Unmatched junction bases numbered 12, after V lost 3 bases and J lost 0 bases. This CDR3 has 19 residues. Per the germline V gene, CDR1 is KGHDR and CDR2 is SFDVKD.

CDR3 sequence: CASSLSLGTSGYNEQFF. The DNA for the CDR3 is TGTGCCAGCAGCTTATCGCTCGGGACTAGCGGGTACAATGAGCAGTTCTTC. The chain employs TRBV7-8 and TRBJ2-1; TRBD2 agrees at 12 bases. Trimming took 2 bases from V and 4 from J; bases not matched to a gene: 6. This CDR3 has 17 amino acids. The germline gives CDR1 SGHVS, CDR2 FQNEAQ. Supplemented by reference TRBV7-8 and TRBJ2-1, the full variable domain reads GAGVSQSPRYKVAKRGQDVALRCDPISGHVSLFWYQQALGQGPEFLTYFQNEAQLDKSGLPSDRFFAERPEGSVSTLKIQRTQQEDSAVYLCASSLSLGTSGYNEQFFGPGTRLTVL.

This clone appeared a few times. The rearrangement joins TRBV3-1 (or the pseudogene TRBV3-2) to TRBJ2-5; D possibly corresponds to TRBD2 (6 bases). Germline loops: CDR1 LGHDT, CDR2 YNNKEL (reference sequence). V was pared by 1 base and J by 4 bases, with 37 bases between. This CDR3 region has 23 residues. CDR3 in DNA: TGTGCCAGCAGCCAAGCCTCCACCCCGGAAGGGTTGCCCCGTGGCGGAGGGGTAGAGACCCAGTACTTC. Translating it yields CASSQASTPEGLPRGGGVETQYF.

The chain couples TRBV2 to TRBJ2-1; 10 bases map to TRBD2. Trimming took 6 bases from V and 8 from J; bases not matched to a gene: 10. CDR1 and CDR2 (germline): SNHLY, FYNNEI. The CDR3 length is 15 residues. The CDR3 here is CASRDPGTSVHEQFF. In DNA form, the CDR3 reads TGTGCCAGCAGAGACCCCGGGACTAGCGTCCATGAGCAGTTCTTC.

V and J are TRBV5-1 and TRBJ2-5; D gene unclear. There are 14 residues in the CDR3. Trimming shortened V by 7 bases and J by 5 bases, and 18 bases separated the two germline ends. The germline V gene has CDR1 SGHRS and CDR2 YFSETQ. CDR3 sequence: CASSSSSAWETQYF. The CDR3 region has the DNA TGCGCCAGCTCCTCGAGCAGCGCTTGGGAGACCCAGTACTTC.

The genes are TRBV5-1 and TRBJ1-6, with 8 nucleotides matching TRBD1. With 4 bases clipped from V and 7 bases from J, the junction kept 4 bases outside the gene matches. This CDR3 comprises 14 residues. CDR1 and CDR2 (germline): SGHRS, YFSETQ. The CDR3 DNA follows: TGCGCCAGCAGCGAGACAGGGGACAATTCACCCCTCCACTTT. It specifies CASSETGDNSPLHF.

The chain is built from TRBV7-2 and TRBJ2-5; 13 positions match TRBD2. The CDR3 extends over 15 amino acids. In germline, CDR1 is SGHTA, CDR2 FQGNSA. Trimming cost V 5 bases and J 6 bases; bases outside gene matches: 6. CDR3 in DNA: TGTGCCAGCAGCCAAGGACTAGCGGGAGTTCAGACCCAGTACTTC. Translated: CASSQGLAGVQTQYF.

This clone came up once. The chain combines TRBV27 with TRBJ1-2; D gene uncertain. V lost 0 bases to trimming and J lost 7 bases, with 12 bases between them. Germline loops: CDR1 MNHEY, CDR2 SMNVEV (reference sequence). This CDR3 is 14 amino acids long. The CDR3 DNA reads TGTGCCAGCAGTTTATCGAACGGGGTATTTGGCTACACCTTC. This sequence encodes CASSLSNGVFGYTF.